A selection of T cell receptor beta chains follows, all from one sample in a study of cytomegalovirus exposure and HLA in healthy donors. TCRdb's table, derived via immunoSEQ multiplex PCR, lists solely in-frame clones and lacks some. The data show about 160,000 clones, with about four fifths seen just once and roughly 7.5% held by the top ten. Sequencing was carried out using PBMCs. These receptors originate from a male donor in good health and CMV-seropositive. CDR3s include the opening cysteine and the closing phenylalanine or tryptophan. D genes are given only for firm matches. The listing skips clone size in some rows; elsewhere it reads once, few, many or a size class.

v_gene	j_gene	abundance	d_gene	CDR3aa	CDR3nt
TRBV7-2	TRBJ2-3	few	TRBD2	CASSLLGLDSDTQYF	TGTGCCAGCAGCTTATTGGGACTAGATAGCGATACGCAGTATTTT
TRBV30	TRBJ1-3	NA	TRBD1	CAWTTGAGNTIYF	TGTGCCTGGACGACAGGGGCTGGAAACACCATATATTTT
TRBV27	TRBJ2-5	NA	TRBD1	CASSLRDRGGETQYF	TGTGCCAGCAGTTTAAGGGACAGGGGGGGAGAGACCCAGTACTTC
TRBV14	TRBJ1-2	once	NA	CASSQDRGNGYTF	TGTGCCAGCAGCCAAGATCGAGGGAATGGCTACACCTTC
TRBV5-6	TRBJ1-2	once	NA	CASSSQTENYGYTF	TGTGCCAGCAGCTCCCAGACAGAGAACTATGGCTACACCTTC
TRBV29-1	TRBJ2-7	few	TRBD2	CSVEVTSGTYEQYF	TGCAGCGTTGAAGTCACTAGCGGCACCTACGAGCAGTACTTC
TRBV9	TRBJ2-1	NA	TRBD1	CASSPGGRGQGKFF	TGTGCCAGCAGCCCCGGAGGGCGTGGACAGGGGAAGTTCTTC
TRBV7-3	TRBJ2-7	NA	NA	CASSLRGLEQYF	TGTGCCAGCAGCTTAAGAGGTCTCGAGCAGTACTTC
TRBV19	TRBJ1-5	NA	TRBD1	CASSAPNRGADQPQHF	TGTGCCAGTAGTGCCCCGAACAGGGGCGCTGATCAGCCCCAGCATTTT
TRBV9	TRBJ2-2	NA	TRBD2	CASSVGGGTSNTGELFF	TGTGCCAGCAGCGTTGGGGGAGGGACTTCGAACACCGGGGAGCTGTTTTTT
TRBV7-2	TRBJ2-1	once	NA	CASSPMGAIYNEQFF	TGTGCCAGCAGCCCAATGGGCGCAATATACAATGAGCAGTTCTTC
TRBV9	TRBJ2-6	NA	NA	CASRPGHTNVLTF	TGTGCCAGCAGGCCGGGACACACCAACGTCCTGACTTTC
TRBV13	TRBJ2-1	NA	NA	CASSLIRTGRNEQFF	TGTGCCAGCAGCTTAATTCGTACGGGGAGAAATGAGCAGTTCTTC
TRBV18	TRBJ2-7	NA	NA	CASSPNQIPYEQYF	TGTGCCAGCTCACCAAACCAGATACCCTACGAGCAGTACTTC
TRBV2	TRBJ1-5	NA	NA	CASRQLSNQPQHF	TGTGCCAGCCGACAGCTTAGCAATCAGCCCCAGCATTTT
TRBV6-1	TRBJ1-2	NA	TRBD1	CASSEFKGGNYGYTF	TGTGCCAGCAGTGAATTCAAAGGGGGCAACTATGGCTACACCTTC
TRBV6-5	TRBJ2-5	NA	NA	CASSYQGAETQYF	TGTGCCAGCAGTTACCAGGGTGCCGAGACCCAGTACTTC
TRBV15	TRBJ1-1	once	NA	CATSRGTANTEAFF	TGTGCCACCAGCAGGGGCACGGCAAACACTGAAGCTTTCTTT
TRBV4-2	TRBJ2-2	NA	NA	CASSQFLDSGELFF	TGTGCCAGCAGCCAATTCCTAGATTCCGGGGAGCTGTTTTTT
TRBV9	TRBJ2-1	NA	TRBD2	CASSVARVAGSNEQFF	TGTGCCAGCAGCGTAGCTCGGGTAGCGGGGTCCAATGAGCAGTTCTTC
TRBV6-5	TRBJ2-7	NA	TRBD2	CASTDPGGVYEQYF	TGTGCCAGCACCGATCCGGGAGGGGTTTACGAGCAGTACTTC
TRBV5-1	TRBJ1-1	NA	TRBD1	CASSLVRGGTGNTEAFF	TGCGCCAGCAGCTTGGTTCGGGGCGGGACAGGGAACACTGAAGCTTTCTTT
TRBV2	TRBJ1-2	NA	NA	CASSSTPSVNYGYTF	TGTGCCAGCAGTTCGACACCATCAGTCAACTATGGCTACACCTTC
TRBV27	TRBJ2-5	NA	TRBD2	CASSPQLSGGEETQYF	TGTGCCAGCAGTCCCCAGCTTAGCGGGGGGGAAGAGACCCAGTACTTC
TRBV18	TRBJ2-7	NA	NA	CASSLTRGDEQYF	TGTGCCAGCTCACTGACCAGGGGGGACGAGCAGTACTTC
TRBV11-3	TRBJ2-3	NA	TRBD2	CASSATSGGRRGTDTQYF	TGTGCCAGCAGCGCAACTAGCGGGGGGAGACGGGGCACAGATACGCAGTATTTT
TRBV19	TRBJ1-6	NA	NA	CASSMVRESYNSPLHF	TGTGCCAGTAGTATGGTCAGGGAATCCTATAATTCACCCCTCCACTTT
TRBV7-9	TRBJ2-7	once	TRBD2	CASSRTLGGEPTGSYEQYF	TGTGCCAGCAGCCGAACACTTGGGGGGGAACCTACGGGGTCCTACGAGCAGTACTTC
TRBV5-1	TRBJ2-1	few	TRBD1	CASSSQGDEQFF	TGCGCCAGCAGCTCACAGGGGGATGAGCAGTTCTTC
TRBV30	TRBJ2-3	once	NA	CAWRLSGITDTQYF	TGTGCCTGGAGGTTAAGCGGAATCACAGATACGCAGTATTTT
TRBV10-2	TRBJ2-1	NA	TRBD2	CASLAGYNEQFF	TGCGCCAGCCTAGCGGGGTACAATGAGCAGTTCTTC
TRBV4-1	TRBJ2-7	NA	TRBD1	CASSRQQGAPYEQYF	TGCGCCAGCAGCCGCCAACAGGGGGCTCCCTACGAGCAGTACTTC
TRBV2	TRBJ1-2	NA	NA	CASSERGKANYGYTF	TGTGCCAGCAGTGAAAGAGGGAAAGCTAACTATGGCTACACCTTC
TRBV30	TRBJ1-1	few	NA	CACKGQLNTEAFF	TGTGCCTGCAAGGGGCAGCTAAACACTGAAGCTTTCTTT
TRBV5-1	TRBJ2-3	NA	NA	CASSLRGSGGGTDTQYF	TGCGCCAGCAGCTTAAGGGGCTCGGGCGGGGGCACAGATACGCAGTATTTT
TRBV14	TRBJ2-7	NA	NA	CASSQLTTGAGEQYF	TGTGCCAGCAGCCAGCTCACGACAGGTGCGGGCGAGCAGTACTTC
TRBV19	TRBJ1-5	NA	TRBD1	CASSIGQGPQPQHF	TGTGCCAGTAGTATTGGACAGGGACCCCAGCCCCAGCATTTT
TRBV5-1	TRBJ2-5	NA	TRBD2	CASGPGLVGEETQYF	TGCGCCAGCGGCCCGGGACTAGTGGGCGAAGAGACCCAGTACTTC
TRBV6-1	TRBJ1-5	NA	NA	CASSERGENQPQHF	TGTGCCAGCAGTGAACGGGGAGAGAATCAGCCCCAGCATTTT
TRBV2	TRBJ1-3	NA	TRBD1	CASRAGGDTIYF	TGTGCCAGCAGGGCAGGGGGAGACACCATATATTTT
TRBV4-1	TRBJ2-7	few	TRBD2	CASSPGRREGLYEQYF	TGCGCCAGCAGCCCCGGGAGGAGGGAGGGTCTCTACGAGCAGTACTTC
TRBV7-9	TRBJ1-2	NA	TRBD1	CASSLPGGRGSDYTF	TGTGCCAGCAGCTTACCAGGGGGCCGGGGTTCAGACTACACCTTC
TRBV4-2	TRBJ2-2	NA	NA	CASSQTWTPANTGELFF	TGTGCCAGCAGCCAAACCTGGACTCCCGCGAACACCGGGGAGCTGTTTTTT
TRBV12-5	TRBJ1-2	NA	NA	CASGLVLPYGYTF	TGTGCTAGTGGTTTGGTACTTCCCTATGGCTACACCTTC
TRBV7-9	TRBJ1-5	NA	NA	CASTTRGHSNQPQHF	TGTGCCAGCACCACAAGGGGACATAGCAATCAGCCCCAGCATTTT
TRBV7-3	TRBJ2-2	NA	TRBD1	CASGGTGATGELFF	TGTGCCAGCGGCGGGACAGGGGCCACCGGGGAGCTGTTTTTT
TRBV9	TRBJ1-6	NA	NA	CASSVGANSPLHF	TGTGCCAGCAGCGTAGGCGCCAATTCACCCCTCCACTTT
TRBV21-1	TRBJ2-5	once	NA	CASPLGGAGQETQYF	TGTGCCAGCCCCCTGGGGGGGGCTGGGCAAGAGACCCAGTACTTC
TRBV4-1	TRBJ2-7	NA	TRBD2	CASSQEGSGGASYNEQYF	TGCGCCAGCAGCCAAGAAGGTAGCGGGGGGGCCTCTTATAACGAGCAGTACTTC
TRBV7-9	TRBJ2-2	NA	TRBD1	CASSFHDRATGELFF	TGTGCCAGCAGCTTTCACGACAGGGCCACCGGGGAGCTGTTTTTT
TRBV11-2	TRBJ1-2	NA	TRBD1	CASSSMDRGAKGYTF	TGTGCCAGCAGCTCCATGGACAGGGGCGCTAAGGGCTACACCTTC
TRBV18	TRBJ1-1	NA	NA	CASSPGKGGLAQAFF	TGTGCCAGCTCACCGGGAAAAGGAGGGTTAGCCCAAGCTTTCTTT
TRBV5-3	TRBJ2-3	NA	TRBD2	CARSRVAGGPPHTQYF	TGTGCCAGAAGCAGGGTAGCGGGGGGGCCCCCACATACGCAGTATTTT
TRBV18	TRBJ2-6	NA	NA	CASSPQPPSGANVLTF	TGTGCCAGCTCACCACAGCCTCCCTCTGGGGCCAACGTCCTGACTTTC
TRBV4-1	TRBJ2-7	NA	TRBD2	CASSPPPGGALSYEQYF	TGCGCCAGCAGCCCACCCCCCGGGGGGGCGCTCTCCTACGAGCAGTACTTC
TRBV7-9	TRBJ2-7	few	TRBD1	CASSDIRTGGSYEQYF	TGTGCCAGCAGCGACATAAGGACAGGGGGTTCCTACGAGCAGTACTTC